These T cell receptor beta chains were read from a single sample in a study of cytomegalovirus exposure and HLA in healthy donors. Sequenced by immunoSEQ multiplex PCR; TCRdb stores in-frame clones only, minus some. The data contain roughly 180,000 clones, roughly 80% of them singletons. Material for sequencing was PBMCs. Receptor source: a woman aged 50 to 60 in good health and CMV-seropositive. CDR3s include the opening cysteine and the closing phenylalanine or tryptophan. The D gene is left open where the match is weak.

>TRBV4-2|NA
CASSPMGRPGRNEKLFF
>TRBV18|NA
CASSPNSVVEQFF
>TRBV5-6|NA
CASNGRRSGNTIYF
>TRBV6-5|NA
CASTYSWGSNYGYTF
>TRBV5-3|NA
CARSSSGRRARYEQYF
>TRBV7-9|NA
CASSLGMSRLQETQYF
>TRBV10-3|NA
CAIGRGNTEAFF
>TRBV10-3|NA
CAISIEGEVGGYTF
>TRBV18|TRBD2
CASSPRRTSSTDTQYF
>TRBV5-5|TRBD1
CASSLRPGGTEAFF
>TRBV2|TRBD2
CASSVGSGGTGELFF
>TRBV28|TRBD1
CASSSGQGLNQPQHF
>TRBV9|NA
CASSSPEKGGTEAFF
>TRBV19|NA
CASNPRDIGDTQYF
>TRBV10-3|TRBD1
CAISERRTGDGSYEQYF
>TRBV5-1|TRBD1
CASSWTGGGTEAFF
>TRBV2|TRBD2
CASSKREFDEQYF
>TRBV15|TRBD1
CATSKVGTGGNTIYF
>TRBV6-5|TRBD1
CASIRDRRRTEAFF
>TRBV11-2|NA
CASSTPSSGHQPQHF
>TRBV28|NA
CASSHSDREAFF
>TRBV7-3|NA
CASSLNNGGTDTQYF
>TRBV4-2|NA
CASSPEGGGSSYNEQFF
>TRBV29-1|TRBD2
CSVVPSGRAYNEQFF
>TRBV5-6|NA
CASSLSQVIHGYTF
>TRBV6-1|NA
CASSPARGNTEAFF
>TRBV6-4|TRBD2
CASSARPTSDAYEQYF
>TRBV9|TRBD1
CASSVEWDRGKAFF
>TRBV5-8|NA
CASSPRRGETQYF